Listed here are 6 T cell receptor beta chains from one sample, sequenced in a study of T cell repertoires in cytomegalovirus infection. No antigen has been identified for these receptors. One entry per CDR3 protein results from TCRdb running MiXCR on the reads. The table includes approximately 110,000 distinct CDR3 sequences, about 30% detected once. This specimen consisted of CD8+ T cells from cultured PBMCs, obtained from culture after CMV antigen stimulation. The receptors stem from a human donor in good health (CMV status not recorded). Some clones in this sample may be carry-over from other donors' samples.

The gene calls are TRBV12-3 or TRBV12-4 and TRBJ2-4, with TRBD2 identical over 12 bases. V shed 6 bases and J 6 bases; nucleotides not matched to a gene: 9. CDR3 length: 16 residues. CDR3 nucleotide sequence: TGTGCCAGCAGCCGAACTAGCGGGGGGCGGGGAAACATTCAGTACTTC. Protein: CASSRTSGGRGNIQYF.

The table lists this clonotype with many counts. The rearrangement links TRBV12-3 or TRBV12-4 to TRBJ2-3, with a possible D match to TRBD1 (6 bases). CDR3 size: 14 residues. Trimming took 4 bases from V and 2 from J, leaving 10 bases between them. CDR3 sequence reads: CASSSGHLTDTQYF. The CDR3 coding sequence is TGTGCCAGCAGTTCGGGACACCTCACAGATACGCAGTATTTT.

The CDR3 sequence: CASSLYFGTNTEAFF. Written as DNA, the CDR3 is TGTGCCAGCAGCTTATACTTCGGTACCAACACTGAAGCTTTCTTT. The gene calls are TRBV11-2 and TRBJ1-1, with D unresolved. The ends were cut back, 2 bases at V and 2 bases at J, with 12 bases in the middle. Germline CDR1 and CDR2: SGHAT and FQNNGV. CDR3 size: 15 residues.

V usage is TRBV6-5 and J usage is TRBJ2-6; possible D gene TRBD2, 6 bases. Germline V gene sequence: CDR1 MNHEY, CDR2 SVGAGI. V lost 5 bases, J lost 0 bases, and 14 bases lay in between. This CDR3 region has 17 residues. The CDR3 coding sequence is TGTGCCAGCAGTCCGAGTTCGGGACTCTCTGGGGCCAACGTCCTGACTTTC. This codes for CASSPSSGLSGANVLTF.

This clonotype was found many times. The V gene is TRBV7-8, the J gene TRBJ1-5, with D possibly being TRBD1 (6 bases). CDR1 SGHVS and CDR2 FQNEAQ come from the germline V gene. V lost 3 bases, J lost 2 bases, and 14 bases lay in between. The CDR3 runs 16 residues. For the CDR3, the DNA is TGTGCCAGCAGCTTTCAACAGGGAATGGGCAATCAGCCCCAGCATTTT. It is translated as CASSFQQGMGNQPQHF.

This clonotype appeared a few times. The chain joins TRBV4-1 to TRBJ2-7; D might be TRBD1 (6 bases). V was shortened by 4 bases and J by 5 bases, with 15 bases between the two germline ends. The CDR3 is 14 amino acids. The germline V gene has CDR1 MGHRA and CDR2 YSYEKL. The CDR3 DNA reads TGCGCCAGCAGCCCGTACCGGGCAGGGGACGAGCAGTACTTC. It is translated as CASSPYRAGDEQYF.